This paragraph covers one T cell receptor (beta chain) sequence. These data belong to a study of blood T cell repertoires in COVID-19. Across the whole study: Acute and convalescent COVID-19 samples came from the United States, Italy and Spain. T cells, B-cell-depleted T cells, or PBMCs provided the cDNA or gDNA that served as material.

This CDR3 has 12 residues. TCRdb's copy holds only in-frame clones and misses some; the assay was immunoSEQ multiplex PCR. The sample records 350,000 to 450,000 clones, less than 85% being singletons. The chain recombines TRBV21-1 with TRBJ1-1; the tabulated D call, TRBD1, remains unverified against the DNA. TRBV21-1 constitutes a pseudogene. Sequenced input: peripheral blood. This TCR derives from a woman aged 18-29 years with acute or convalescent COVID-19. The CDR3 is CASSKEGVFAFF. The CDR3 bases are TGTGCCAGCAGCAAAGAAGGGGTCTTCGCTTTCTTT.